This T cell receptor beta chain appears in the sequencing data of a study of shared clonotypes between healthy human individuals. Sequencing was performed with immunoSEQ multiplex PCR; in TCRdb, only in-frame clones are kept and a portion is missing. The data hold under 750,000 clones, with roughly 72% observed a single time. CD4+ cells underwent separation, giving CD45RA+ naive and CD45RA-negative memory subsets. CDR3 length: 14 residues. Germline values: CDR1 KGHSH, CDR2 LQKENI. V gave up 2 bases and J gave up 5 bases, with 13 bases separating them. This clone was seen more than once but under ten times.

The rearrangement joins TRBV18 to TRBJ2-7, with D hard to call. Sequencing input: memory CD4+ T cells sorted from blood. The sample's subset: CD45RA-negative fraction. The receptor's source is a woman in her 30s in good health. CDR3 coding DNA: TGTGCCAGCTCACCAAGCCGGTTACCCCACGAGCAGTACTTC. Translated: CASSPSRLPHEQYF.